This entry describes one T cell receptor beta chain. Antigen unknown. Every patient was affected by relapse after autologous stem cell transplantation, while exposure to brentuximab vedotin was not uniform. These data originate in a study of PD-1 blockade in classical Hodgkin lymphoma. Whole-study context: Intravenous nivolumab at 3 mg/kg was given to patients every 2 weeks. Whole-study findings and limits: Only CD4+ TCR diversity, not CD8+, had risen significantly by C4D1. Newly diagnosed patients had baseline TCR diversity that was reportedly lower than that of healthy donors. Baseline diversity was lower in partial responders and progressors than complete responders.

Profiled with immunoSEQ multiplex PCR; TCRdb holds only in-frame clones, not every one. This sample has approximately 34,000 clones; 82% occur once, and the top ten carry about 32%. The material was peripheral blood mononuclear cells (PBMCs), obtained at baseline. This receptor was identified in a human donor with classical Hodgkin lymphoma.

DNA for the CDR3: TGTGCCAGCAGCTCACTAGCGGGGGGTAGGGAGACCCAGTACTTC. It yields the protein CASSSLAGGRETQYF. This chain joins TRBV7-7 and TRBJ2-5; 12 bases fit TRBD2. Germline assignment: CDR1 SSHAT and CDR2 FNYEAQ (reference sequence). J was trimmed by 5 bases and V by 4 bases; bases with no gene match: 5. The CDR3 runs 15 residues. Looking up the rest from reference TRBV7-7 and TRBJ2-5 gives the full variable domain: GAGVSQSPRYKVTKRGQDVTLRCDPISSHATLYWYQQALGQGPEFLTYFNYEAQPDKSGLPSDRFSAERPEGSISTLTIQRTEQRDSAMYRCASSSLAGGRETQYFGPGTRLLVL.